The clone carrying this TCR beta chain was detected a few times. Noted time point: 2014-2015 season, pre-vaccination. Germline CDR1 and CDR2: SGDLS and YYNGEE. The length of the CDR3 is 13 residues. Trimming cost V 4 bases and J 5 bases, with 11 bases left between them. This entry comes from a study of follicular helper T cells after annual influenza vaccination. Assay: immunoSEQ multiplex PCR; the TCRdb copy retains only in-frame clones and omits some. Here the sample spans just under 9,000 clones, about 80% being singletons. The sequences come from CXCR5+ CD38- circulating T follicular helper cells from blood, collected on the day of influenza vaccination. Specified subset: circulating Tfh, non-naive CD4+CXCR5+PD-1+ (ICOS+CD38+ or ICOS-CD38-). The V call is TRBV9, the J call TRBJ2-3, with TRBD2 as a possible D gene (6 bases). The source is an adult who received the influenza vaccine. The CDR3 protein is CASSSSGGDTQYF. The CDR3 DNA reads TGTGCCAGCAGCTCCTCCGGGGGAGATACGCAGTATTTT.